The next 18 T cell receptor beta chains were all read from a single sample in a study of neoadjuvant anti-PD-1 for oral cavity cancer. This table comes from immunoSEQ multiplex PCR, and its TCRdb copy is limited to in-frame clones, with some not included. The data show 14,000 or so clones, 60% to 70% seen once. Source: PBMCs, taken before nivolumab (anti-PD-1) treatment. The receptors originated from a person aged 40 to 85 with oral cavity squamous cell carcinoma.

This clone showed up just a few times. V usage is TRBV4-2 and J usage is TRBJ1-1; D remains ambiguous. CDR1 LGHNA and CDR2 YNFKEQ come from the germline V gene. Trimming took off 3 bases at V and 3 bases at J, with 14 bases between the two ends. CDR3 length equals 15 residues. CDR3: CASSQVGRAYTEAFF. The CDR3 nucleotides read TGTGCCAGCAGCCAGGTCGGAAGGGCGTACACTGAAGCTTTCTTT.

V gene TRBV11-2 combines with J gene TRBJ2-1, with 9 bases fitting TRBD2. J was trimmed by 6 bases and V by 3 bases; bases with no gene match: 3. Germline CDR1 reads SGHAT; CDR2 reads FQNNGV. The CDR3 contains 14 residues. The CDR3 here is CASSLGGGGNEQFF. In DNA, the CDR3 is TGTGCCAGCAGCTTGGGCGGGGGGGGCAATGAGCAGTTCTTC. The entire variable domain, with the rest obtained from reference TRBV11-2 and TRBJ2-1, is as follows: EAGVAQSPRYKIIEKRQSVAFWCNPISGHATLYWYQQILGQGPKLLIQFQNNGVVDDSQLPKDRFSAERLKGVDSTLKIQPAKLEDSAVYLCASSLGGGGNEQFFGPGTRLTVL.

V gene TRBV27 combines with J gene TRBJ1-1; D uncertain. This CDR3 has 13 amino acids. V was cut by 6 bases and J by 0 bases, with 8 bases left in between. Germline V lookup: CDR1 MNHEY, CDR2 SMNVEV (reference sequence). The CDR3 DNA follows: TGTGCCAGCAGCGGGTCCCTGAACACTGAAGCTTTCTTT. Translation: CASSGSLNTEAFF.

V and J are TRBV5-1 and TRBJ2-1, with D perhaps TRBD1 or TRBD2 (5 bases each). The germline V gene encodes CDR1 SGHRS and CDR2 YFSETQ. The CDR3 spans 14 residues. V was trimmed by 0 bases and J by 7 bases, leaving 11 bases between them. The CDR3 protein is CASSLARGDNEQFF. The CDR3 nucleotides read TGCGCCAGCAGCTTGGCGAGGGGAGATAATGAGCAGTTCTTC.

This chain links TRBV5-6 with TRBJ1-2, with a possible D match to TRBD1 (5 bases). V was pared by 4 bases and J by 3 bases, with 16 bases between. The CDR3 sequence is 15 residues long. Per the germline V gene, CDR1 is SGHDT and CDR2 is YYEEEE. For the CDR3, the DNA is TGTGCCAGCAGCCGCCCGGGCTCGGGGGACTATGGCTACACCTTC. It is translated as CASSRPGSGDYGYTF.

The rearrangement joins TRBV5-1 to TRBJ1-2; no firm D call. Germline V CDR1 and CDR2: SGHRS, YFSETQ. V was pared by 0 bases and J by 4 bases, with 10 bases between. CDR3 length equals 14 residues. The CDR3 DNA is TGCGCCAGCAGCTTGGGGATCCCAGGCTATGGCTACACCTTC. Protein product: CASSLGIPGYGYTF. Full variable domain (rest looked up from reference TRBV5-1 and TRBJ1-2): KAGVTQTPRYLIKTRGQQVTLSCSPISGHRSVSWYQQTPGQGLQFLFEYFSETQRNKGNFPGRFSGRQFSNSRSEMNVSTLELGDSALYLCASSLGIPGYGYTFGSGTRLTVV.

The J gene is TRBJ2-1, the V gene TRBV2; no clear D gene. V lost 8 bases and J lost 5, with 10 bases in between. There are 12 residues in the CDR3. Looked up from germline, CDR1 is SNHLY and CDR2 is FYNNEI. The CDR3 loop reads CASYNWNNEQFF. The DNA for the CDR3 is TGTGCCAGCTATAACTGGAACAATGAGCAGTTCTTC.

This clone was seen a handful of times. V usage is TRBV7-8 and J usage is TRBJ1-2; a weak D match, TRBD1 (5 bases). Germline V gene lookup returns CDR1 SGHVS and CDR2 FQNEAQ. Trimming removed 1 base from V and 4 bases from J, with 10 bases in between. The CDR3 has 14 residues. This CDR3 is CASSLGRGLYGYTF. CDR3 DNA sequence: TGTGCCAGCAGCTTAGGACGGGGACTCTATGGCTACACCTTC.

The CDR3: CASSLGPMSSYEQYF. The CDR3 coding sequence is TGCGCCAGCAGCTTGGGCCCAATGAGCTCCTACGAGCAGTACTTC. The chain carries TRBV5-1 and TRBJ2-7; D gene unclear. V lost 0 bases, J lost 0 bases, and 10 bases lay in between. This CDR3 has 15 amino acids. CDR1 is SGHRS and CDR2 is YFSETQ in the germline V gene.

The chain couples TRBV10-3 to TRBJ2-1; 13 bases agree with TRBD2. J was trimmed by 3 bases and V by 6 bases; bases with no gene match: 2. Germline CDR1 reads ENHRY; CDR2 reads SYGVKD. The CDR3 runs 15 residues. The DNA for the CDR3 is TGTGCCATCAGGAGACTAGCGGGAGGCTACAATGAGCAGTTCTTC. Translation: CAIRRLAGGYNEQFF.

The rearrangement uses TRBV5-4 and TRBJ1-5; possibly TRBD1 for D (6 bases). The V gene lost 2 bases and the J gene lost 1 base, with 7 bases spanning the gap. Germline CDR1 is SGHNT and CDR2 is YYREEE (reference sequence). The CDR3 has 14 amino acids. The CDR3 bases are TGTGCCAGCAGCTTACAGGGCAGCAATCAGCCCCAGCATTTT. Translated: CASSLQGSNQPQHF.

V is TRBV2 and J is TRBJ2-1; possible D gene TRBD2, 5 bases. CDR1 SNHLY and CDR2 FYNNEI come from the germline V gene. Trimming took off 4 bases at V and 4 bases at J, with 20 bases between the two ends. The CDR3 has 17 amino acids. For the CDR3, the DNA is TGTGCCAGCAGTGGAGGCCCCACCTCGAGGGCTTACAATGAGCAGTTCTTC. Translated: CASSGGPTSRAYNEQFF.

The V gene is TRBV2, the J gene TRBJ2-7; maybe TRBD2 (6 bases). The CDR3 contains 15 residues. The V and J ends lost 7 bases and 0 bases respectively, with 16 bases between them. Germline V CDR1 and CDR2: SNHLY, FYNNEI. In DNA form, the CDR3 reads TGTGCCAGCATTTTCAGCGGGTCGAGCTCCTACGAGCAGTACTTC. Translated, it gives CASIFSGSSSYEQYF.

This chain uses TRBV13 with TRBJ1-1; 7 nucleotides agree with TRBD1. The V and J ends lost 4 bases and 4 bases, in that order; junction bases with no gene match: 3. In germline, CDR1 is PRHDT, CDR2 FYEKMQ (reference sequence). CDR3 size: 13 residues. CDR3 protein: CASSSNRGTEAFF. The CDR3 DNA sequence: TGTGCCAGCAGCTCGAACAGGGGCACTGAAGCTTTCTTT.

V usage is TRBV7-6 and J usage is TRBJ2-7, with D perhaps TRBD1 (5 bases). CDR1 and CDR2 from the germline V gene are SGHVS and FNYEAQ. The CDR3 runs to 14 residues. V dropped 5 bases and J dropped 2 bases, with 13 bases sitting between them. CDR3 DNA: TGTGCCAGCAGCCCCCGACGGACAACCTACGAGCAGTACTTC. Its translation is CASSPRRTTYEQYF.

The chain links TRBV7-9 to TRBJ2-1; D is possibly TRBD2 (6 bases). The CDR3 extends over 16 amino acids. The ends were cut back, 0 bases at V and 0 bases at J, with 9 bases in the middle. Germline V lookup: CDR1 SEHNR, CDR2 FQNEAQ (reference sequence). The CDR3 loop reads CASSLAVGSSYNEQFF. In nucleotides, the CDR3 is TGTGCCAGCAGCTTAGCGGTCGGGAGCTCCTACAATGAGCAGTTCTTC. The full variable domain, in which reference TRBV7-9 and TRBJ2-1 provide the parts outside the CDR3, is DTGVSQNPRHKITKRGQNVTFRCDPISEHNRLYWYRQTLGQGPEFLTYFQNEAQLEKSRLLSDRFSAERPKGSFSTLEIQRTEQGDSAMYLCASSLAVGSSYNEQFFGPGTRLTVL.

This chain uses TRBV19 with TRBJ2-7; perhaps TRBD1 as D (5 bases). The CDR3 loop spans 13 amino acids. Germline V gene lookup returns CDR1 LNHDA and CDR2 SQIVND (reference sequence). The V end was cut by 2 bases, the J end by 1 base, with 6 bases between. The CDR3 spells CASSISGSYEQYF. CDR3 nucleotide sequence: TGTGCCAGTAGTATATCAGGGTCCTACGAGCAGTACTTC. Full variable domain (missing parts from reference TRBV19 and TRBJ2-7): DGGITQSPKYLFRKEGQNVTLSCEQNLNHDAMYWYRQDPGQGLRLIYYSQIVNDFQKGDIAEGYSVSREKKESFPLTVTSAQKNPTAFYLCASSISGSYEQYFGPGTRLTVT.

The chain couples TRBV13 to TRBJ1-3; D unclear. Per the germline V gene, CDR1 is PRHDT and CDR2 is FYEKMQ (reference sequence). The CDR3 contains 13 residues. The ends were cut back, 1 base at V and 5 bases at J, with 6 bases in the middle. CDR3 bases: TGTGCCAGCAGCTTAGATCGCAGAAACACCATATATTTT. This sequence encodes CASSLDRRNTIYF.